Given below is one TCR beta chain in context. Its matching antigen is unknown. The sample belongs to a study of a mutant IDH1 vaccine in newly diagnosed glioma. At the level of the study: Pretreatment consisted of radiotherapy, temozolomide, or both, with most receiving both.

Sequencing was performed with immunoSEQ multiplex PCR; in TCRdb, only in-frame clones are kept and a portion is missing. This table holds 77,000 or so clones, 85% found once. Trimming at V came to 3 bases and at J to 4 bases, leaving 13 bases not matched to a gene. This CDR3 comprises 17 residues. The V gene's germline CDR1 is GTSNPN and CDR2 SVGIG (reference sequence). Time point denoted: week 23, last vaccination. Doses comprised 300 ug of mutant IDH1 20-mer peptide each, plus topical imiquimod. The astrocytomas were IDH1-mutant, ATRX-negative, and WHO grade 3 or 4. The sequence came from a woman in her fifties or sixties with glioma. The rearrangement joins TRBV30 to TRBJ1-1; 11 bases are shared with TRBD1. The sequencing here drew on PBMCs, taken from a glioma patient whose treatment included an IDH1 peptide vaccine. The CDR3 sequence: CAWSLSRTGGVGTEAFF. The CDR3, as DNA: TGTGCCTGGAGCTTATCCCGGACAGGGGGCGTGGGCACTGAAGCTTTCTTT. The entire variable domain, with the rest obtained from reference TRBV30 and TRBJ1-1, is as follows: SQTIHQWPATLVQPVGSPLSLECTVEGTSNPNLYWYRQAAGRGLQLLFYSVGIGQISSEVPQNLSASRPQDRQFILSSKKLLLSDSGFYLCAWSLSRTGGVGTEAFFGQGTRLTVV.